This T cell receptor beta chain derives from a study of cytomegalovirus exposure and HLA in healthy donors. V gave up 5 bases and J gave up 2 bases; unmatched junction bases: 5. Per germline, CDR1 LGHNA and CDR2 YSLEER. The CDR3 runs 15 residues. The PCR was carried out with 60 Vbeta primers and 13 Jbeta primers. Measured with immunoSEQ multiplex PCR; TCRdb has only the in-frame clones, and not every one. In the table there are roughly 160,000 clones, roughly 85% of which are singletons. Sequences were obtained from PBMCs. The receptor comes from a woman in her 50s in good health and CMV-seronegative. The chain employs TRBV4-3 and TRBJ2-3, with TRBD2 identical over 9 bases. For the CDR3, the DNA is TGCGCCAGCAGCTCCGGGACTAGCACCACAGATACGCAGTATTTT. Translated, it gives CASSSGTSTTDTQYF.